This T cell receptor beta chain was captured by sequencing in a study of metastatic and nonmetastatic thyroid tumors. About the research overall: Repertoire comparison spanned blood and tumor or nodule tissue of malignant and benign thyroid patients. Whole-study results and caveats: Malignant thyroid tumors reportedly had TCR beta diversity that was significantly higher than in benign nodules, in blood and tumor.

All patients were treatment-naive before thyroid surgery. This clone was counted only a few times. Its specificity is not known. The CDR3 is made up of 16 amino acids. V shed 2 bases, J shed 4 bases, and the junction held 8 bases outside the gene matches. Germline lookup yields CDR1 MNHNY and CDR2 SVGAGI (reference sequence). Authors' methods: To classify distant metastasis in papillary thyroid cancer, a model was built from CDR3 differences across clinicopathological groups. TCRdb reassembled clones from the PCR reads with MiXCR. TCRdb, not the authors, supplied the V and J calls. In the table there are about 12,000 clones, 30% to 35% of which are singletons.

This sequence was found in a female donor with papillary thyroid cancer or a benign thyroid nodule (not recorded which). Some clones in this sample may be carry-over from other donors' samples. The material sequenced was tumor tissue. The chain recombines TRBV6-6 with TRBJ1-3, with 7 positions matching TRBD1. Here the CDR3 reads CASSYEPGGNGNTIYF. The CDR3 DNA reads as TGTGCCAGCAGTTACGAACCAGGGGGGAACGGAAACACCATATATTTT.